A selection of T cell receptor beta chains follows, all from one sample in a study of shared clonotypes between healthy human individuals. Using immunoSEQ multiplex PCR, the repertoire was profiled, and TCRdb retains in-frame clones only, with some absent. The sample yields about 2.4 million clones, approximately 92% seen once. Sequenced input: naive CD4+ T cells sorted from blood. The receptors were gathered from a man in his late teens or twenties in good health. Both conserved end residues are trimmed from each CDR3. A D gene is named only where the DNA matches it firmly. Clone sizes are given selectively: once, few, many, or a class where the clone is expanded.

>TRBD2|once|TRBV6-6
ASRELAGGYNEQF
>-|-|TRBV2
ASSLQGPGPQH
>-|-|TRBV14
ASSQVIRGEAF
>-|-|TRBV11-2
ASRDRSSYEQY
>-|-|TRBV6-1
ASSEVWGSGQPQH
>-|-|TRBV7-2
ASSLDQTTNEKLF
>-|-|TRBV11-2
ASSGTTSYNEQF
>-|-|TRBV7-9
ASSLASTDTQY
>-|-|TRBV6-5
ASSFRSTSNYGYT
>-|once|TRBV19
ASSHVGGNYGYT
>-|-|TRBV7-9
ASSLGGGKNTEAF
>TRBD1|-|TRBV19
ASSFYARTGGAGANVLT
>-|-|TRBV11-2
ASSLVTGYEQF
>-|-|TRBV7-9
ASSLDVLATGNTIY
>-|-|TRBV6-5
ASSPLIGTQY
>TRBD2|-|TRBV9
ASSVSSGRNTGELF
>TRBD2|-|TRBV6-5
ASSLGTSLAGELF